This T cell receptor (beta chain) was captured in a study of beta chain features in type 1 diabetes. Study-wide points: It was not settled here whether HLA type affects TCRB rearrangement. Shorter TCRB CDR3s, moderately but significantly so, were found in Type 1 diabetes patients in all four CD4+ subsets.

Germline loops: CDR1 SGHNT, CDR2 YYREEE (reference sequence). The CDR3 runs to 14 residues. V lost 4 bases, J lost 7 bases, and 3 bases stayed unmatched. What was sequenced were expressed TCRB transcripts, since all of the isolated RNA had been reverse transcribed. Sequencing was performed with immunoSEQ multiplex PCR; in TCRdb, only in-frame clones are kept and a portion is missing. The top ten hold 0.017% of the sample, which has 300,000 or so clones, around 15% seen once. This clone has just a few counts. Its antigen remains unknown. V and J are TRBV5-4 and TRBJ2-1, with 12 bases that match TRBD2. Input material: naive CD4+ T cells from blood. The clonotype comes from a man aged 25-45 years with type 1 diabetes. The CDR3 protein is CASSIGLAGNEQFF. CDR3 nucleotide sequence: TGTGCCAGCAGCATCGGACTAGCGGGGAATGAGCAGTTCTTC.